Listed below are T cell receptor beta chains from one sample, sequenced in a study of T cells in Graves' hyperthyroidism and ophthalmopathy. TCRdb passed the multiplex PCR reads through MiXCR, listing each CDR3 protein once. The sample includes 490,000 or so distinct CDR3 sequences, around a fifth of them seen just once. Sequences were obtained from blood. These receptors came from a woman between 70 and 85 years old with Graves' ophthalmopathy. CDR3s include the opening cysteine and the closing phenylalanine or tryptophan. Fields, in order: D gene, J gene, V gene, CDR3 protein. The D gene is left open where the match is weak.

d_call: .
j_call: TRBJ2-7
v_call: TRBV16
cdr3_aa: CASSQVRLVEQYF

d_call: .
j_call: TRBJ2-2
v_call: TRBV30
cdr3_aa: CAWNVLAGAGELFF

d_call: .
j_call: TRBJ2-4
v_call: TRBV5-1
cdr3_aa: CASSFRTVNIQYF

d_call: .
j_call: TRBJ2-2
v_call: TRBV12-3/TRBV12-4
cdr3_aa: CASVDRNTGELFF

d_call: .
j_call: TRBJ2-6
v_call: TRBV20-1
cdr3_aa: CSALEGSGANVLTF

d_call: TRBD1
j_call: TRBJ2-7
v_call: TRBV28
cdr3_aa: CASSLQGTVGEQYF

d_call: TRBD1
j_call: TRBJ1-1
v_call: TRBV20-1
cdr3_aa: CSAISGGPNTEAFF

d_call: .
j_call: TRBJ1-1
v_call: TRBV2
cdr3_aa: CASTERGGLFAEAFF

d_call: .
j_call: TRBJ2-2
v_call: TRBV5-1
cdr3_aa: CASSAYPRGPTGELFF

d_call: TRBD1
j_call: TRBJ2-7
v_call: TRBV6-5
cdr3_aa: CASSYDRAYEQYF

d_call: .
j_call: TRBJ2-7
v_call: TRBV30
cdr3_aa: CAWSRANEQYF

d_call: TRBD2
j_call: TRBJ2-1
v_call: TRBV5-6
cdr3_aa: CASSQRTSGRGDSYNEQFF

d_call: .
j_call: TRBJ1-2
v_call: TRBV3-1
cdr3_aa: CASSQARVHGYTF

d_call: TRBD2
j_call: TRBJ2-1
v_call: TRBV5-1
cdr3_aa: CASSSGLAGNNEQFF

d_call: .
j_call: TRBJ1-1
v_call: TRBV3-1
cdr3_aa: CASSQMGPEAFF

d_call: TRBD1
j_call: TRBJ1-1
v_call: TRBV20-1
cdr3_aa: CSASQGEGTEAFF

d_call: .
j_call: TRBJ2-3
v_call: TRBV7-9
cdr3_aa: CASSLAKTLITDTQYF

d_call: TRBD1
j_call: TRBJ2-7
v_call: TRBV19
cdr3_aa: CASSKLPGTGDYEQYF

d_call: .
j_call: TRBJ2-1
v_call: TRBV20-1
cdr3_aa: CSARAAQGINEQFF

d_call: .
j_call: TRBJ1-1
v_call: TRBV5-1
cdr3_aa: CASSLWGAGGNTEAFF

d_call: TRBD1
j_call: TRBJ1-2
v_call: TRBV19
cdr3_aa: CASSFRTGSYGYTF

d_call: .
j_call: TRBJ2-5
v_call: TRBV10-2
cdr3_aa: CASSLLLGGVGTQYF

d_call: .
j_call: TRBJ1-5
v_call: TRBV6-2/TRBV6-3
cdr3_aa: CASGKTRGAFNQPQHF

d_call: .
j_call: TRBJ1-5
v_call: TRBV30
cdr3_aa: CAWSTAAGPQHF

d_call: TRBD2
j_call: TRBJ2-7
v_call: TRBV12-3/TRBV12-4
cdr3_aa: CASSSSGGGQYF

d_call: .
j_call: TRBJ2-1
v_call: TRBV10-1
cdr3_aa: CASSESGWPNEQFF